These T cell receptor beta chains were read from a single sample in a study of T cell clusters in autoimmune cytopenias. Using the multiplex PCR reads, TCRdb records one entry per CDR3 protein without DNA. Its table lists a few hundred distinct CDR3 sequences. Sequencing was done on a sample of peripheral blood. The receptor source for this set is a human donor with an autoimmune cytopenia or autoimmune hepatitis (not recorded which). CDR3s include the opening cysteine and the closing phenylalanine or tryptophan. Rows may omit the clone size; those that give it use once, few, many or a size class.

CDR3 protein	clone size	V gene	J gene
CASSPMTGAATEAFF	medium-sized	TRBV12-3/TRBV12-4	TRBJ1-1
CASSGQSGGFNRFF	-	TRBV11-2	TRBJ2-2
CASSSSGGTADEQFF	medium-sized	TRBV12-3/TRBV12-4	TRBJ2-1
CASSQERRATGELFF	medium-sized	TRBV4-2	TRBJ2-2
CASSQKGQGMTDTQYF	-	TRBV4-2	TRBJ2-3
CAWSGTVQETQYF	large	TRBV30	TRBJ2-5
CSVEDSGSVDTQYF	-	TRBV29-1	TRBJ2-3
CASTQVAGDINEQYF	hyperexpanded	TRBV19	TRBJ2-7
CSARGIGTQGTEAFF	medium-sized	TRBV20-1	TRBJ1-1
CSAPGWGRDEQFF	medium-sized	TRBV20-1	TRBJ2-1
CASSLLAGGGVAYEQYF	medium-sized	TRBV5-4	TRBJ2-7
CASSPQGEGNEQFF	medium-sized	TRBV18	TRBJ2-1
CASSDLAEAFF	medium-sized	TRBV10-2	TRBJ1-1
CASRGTSGVDTQYF	medium-sized	TRBV27	TRBJ2-3